Listed below are T cell receptor beta chains from one sample, sequenced in a study of blood T cell repertoires in COVID-19. Profiling relied on immunoSEQ multiplex PCR, and the TCRdb table lists in-frame clones only, not all of them. Here the sample spans about 480,000 clones, approximately 90% being singletons. Sequencing was done on a sample of peripheral blood. Every receptor here comes from a woman between 45 and 60 years old with COVID-19, enrolled during active disease. The CDR3 runs from the conserved cysteine through the conserved F or W. The D gene is left open where the match is weak. Some rows mark clone size as missing; the rest say once, few, many or name a class of expanded clone.

abundance: NA; j_gene: TRBJ1-6; v_gene: TRBV9; d_gene: NA; len: 15; CDR3nt: TGTGCCAGCAGCGTAGAATCTGGAGGCAATTCACCCCTCCACTTT; CDR3aa: CASSVESGGNSPLHF
abundance: NA; j_gene: TRBJ1-2; v_gene: TRBV5-1; d_gene: NA; len: 14; CDR3nt: TGCGCCAGCAGCCTAACGCCGGACAGCTATGGCTACACCTTC; CDR3aa: CASSLTPDSYGYTF
abundance: NA; j_gene: TRBJ2-1; v_gene: TRBV5-1; d_gene: TRBD2; len: 16; CDR3nt: TGCGCCAGCAGCTTCTCTAGCGGGGGGGCCGGGAATGAGCAGTTCTTC; CDR3aa: CASSFSSGGAGNEQFF
abundance: NA; j_gene: TRBJ1-1; v_gene: TRBV18; d_gene: TRBD1; len: 17; CDR3nt: TGTGCCAGCTCCAAGCCGGGACAGGGGTTCGGTGCCACTGAAGCTTTCTTT; CDR3aa: CASSKPGQGFGATEAFF
abundance: NA; j_gene: TRBJ1-5; v_gene: TRBV27; d_gene: NA; len: 14; CDR3nt: TGTGCCAGCAGCCCCCCCGGGGGGGGCCAGCCCCAGCATTTT; CDR3aa: CASSPPGGGQPQHF
abundance: once; j_gene: TRBJ1-2; v_gene: TRBV4-2; d_gene: NA; len: 13; CDR3nt: TGTGCCAGCAGCCAAGAATCGGGCTATGGCTACACCTTC; CDR3aa: CASSQESGYGYTF
abundance: NA; j_gene: TRBJ2-1; v_gene: TRBV5-1; d_gene: TRBD2; len: 15; CDR3nt: TGCGCCAGCAGCTTCCTAGCGGGGGAATACAATGAGCAGTTCTTC; CDR3aa: CASSFLAGEYNEQFF
abundance: NA; j_gene: TRBJ2-2; v_gene: TRBV6-1; d_gene: TRBD2; len: 18; CDR3nt: TGTGCCAGCAGTGAAGGGCTCCTGGCCGCGGGGGGGACCGGGGAGCTGTTTTTT; CDR3aa: CASSEGLLAAGGTGELFF
abundance: NA; j_gene: TRBJ2-3; v_gene: TRBV7-9; d_gene: TRBD2; len: 17; CDR3nt: TGTGCCAGCAGCTTAGGACAGCGGGGGGCTGACACAGATACGCAGTATTTT; CDR3aa: CASSLGQRGADTDTQYF
abundance: NA; j_gene: TRBJ1-2; v_gene: TRBV9; d_gene: TRBD1; len: 14; CDR3nt: TGTGCCAGCAGGAGGGACAGGGGGCTGTATGGCTACACCTTC; CDR3aa: CASRRDRGLYGYTF
abundance: NA; j_gene: TRBJ1-5; v_gene: TRBV28; d_gene: NA; len: 15; CDR3nt: TGTGCCAGCAGTTACGAAGGGGTTAGCAATCAGCCCCAGCATTTT; CDR3aa: CASSYEGVSNQPQHF
abundance: few; j_gene: TRBJ1-5; v_gene: TRBV4-2; d_gene: NA; len: 16; CDR3nt: TGTGCCAGCAGCCAAGGCTGGGCAGATAGCAATCAGCCCCAGCATTTT; CDR3aa: CASSQGWADSNQPQHF
abundance: NA; j_gene: TRBJ2-3; v_gene: TRBV10-2; d_gene: NA; len: 17; CDR3nt: TGCGCCAGCAGTGAAGGTCGCGGCGGGTTAGGTACAGATACGCAGTATTTT; CDR3aa: CASSEGRGGLGTDTQYF
abundance: NA; j_gene: TRBJ2-4; v_gene: TRBV11-3; d_gene: NA; len: 14; CDR3nt: TGTGCCAGCAGCCCTGGAGGGACCGAAAACATTCAGTACTTC; CDR3aa: CASSPGGTENIQYF
abundance: NA; j_gene: TRBJ2-5; v_gene: TRBV11-2; d_gene: NA; len: 13; CDR3nt: TGTGCCAGCAGCTTAAACCGGGGTGGGACCCAGTACTTC; CDR3aa: CASSLNRGGTQYF
abundance: NA; j_gene: TRBJ1-5; v_gene: TRBV2; d_gene: NA; len: 12; CDR3nt: TGTGCCAGCAGTCAGACTTTGCAGCCCCAGCATTTT; CDR3aa: CASSQTLQPQHF
abundance: NA; j_gene: TRBJ1-1; v_gene: TRBV7-9; d_gene: NA; len: 15; CDR3nt: TGTGCCAGCAGCTTATCAGGCACGGTGAACACTGAAGCTTTCTTT; CDR3aa: CASSLSGTVNTEAFF
abundance: once; j_gene: TRBJ1-1; v_gene: TRBV5-6; d_gene: NA; len: 13; CDR3nt: TGTGCCAGCAGCTTTTGGGAGGGCAGTGAAGCTTTCTTT; CDR3aa: CASSFWEGSEAFF
abundance: once; j_gene: TRBJ2-7; v_gene: TRBV1; d_gene: NA; len: 15; CDR3nt: TGCACCAGCAGCCAAGCTCAGGGGAGCTCCTACGAGCAGTACTTC; CDR3aa: CTSSQAQGSSYEQYF
abundance: once; j_gene: TRBJ2-2; v_gene: TRBV9; d_gene: NA; len: 16; CDR3nt: TGTGCCAGCAGCGTAGAAGGTAGCGCCAGCACCGGGGAGCTGTTTTTT; CDR3aa: CASSVEGSASTGELFF
abundance: NA; j_gene: TRBJ2-5; v_gene: TRBV6-5; d_gene: TRBD2; len: 14; CDR3nt: TGTGCCAGCAGTATAGCGGGGGGGCTGGAGACCCAGTACTTC; CDR3aa: CASSIAGGLETQYF
abundance: NA; j_gene: TRBJ2-7; v_gene: TRBV7-9; d_gene: TRBD1; len: 14; CDR3nt: TGTGCCAGCAGCTTAGGGACAGGAGCCTACGAGCAGTACTTC; CDR3aa: CASSLGTGAYEQYF
abundance: NA; j_gene: TRBJ2-3; v_gene: TRBV6-5; d_gene: NA; len: 15; CDR3nt: TGTGCCAGCAGTTACTTCGGCGGGGGCAAAGATACGCAGTATTTT; CDR3aa: CASSYFGGGKDTQYF
abundance: NA; j_gene: TRBJ1-5; v_gene: TRBV10-3; d_gene: TRBD1; len: 11; CDR3nt: TGTGCCCTGACAGGGGGTCAGCCCCAGCATTTT; CDR3aa: CALTGGQPQHF
abundance: few; j_gene: TRBJ1-4; v_gene: TRBV7-9; d_gene: NA; len: 14; CDR3nt: TGTGCCAGCAGGGCGACAGTCTATAATGAAAAACTGTTTTTT; CDR3aa: CASRATVYNEKLFF
abundance: NA; j_gene: TRBJ1-1; v_gene: TRBV18; d_gene: NA; len: 11; CDR3nt: TGTGCCAGCTCCCCGGGTACTGAAGCTTTCTTT; CDR3aa: CASSPGTEAFF
abundance: NA; j_gene: TRBJ1-6; v_gene: TRBV19; d_gene: NA; len: 16; CDR3nt: TGTGCCAGTAGCCCTATTGGGCGGGATCGTAATTCACCCCTCCACTTT; CDR3aa: CASSPIGRDRNSPLHF
abundance: NA; j_gene: TRBJ2-2; v_gene: TRBV5-1; d_gene: NA; len: 14; CDR3nt: TGCGCCAGCAGCGTATTAACGAACACCGGGGAGCTGTTTTTT; CDR3aa: CASSVLTNTGELFF
abundance: few; j_gene: TRBJ2-3; v_gene: TRBV4-2; d_gene: TRBD2; len: 13; CDR3nt: TGTGCCAGCAATAGCGGGGGGTCGGATACGCAGTATTTT; CDR3aa: CASNSGGSDTQYF
abundance: once; j_gene: TRBJ1-4; v_gene: TRBV3-1/TRBV3-2; d_gene: TRBD1; len: 13; CDR3nt: TGTGCCAGCTCGGACAGGGGAAATGAAAAACTGTTTTTT; CDR3aa: CASSDRGNEKLFF
abundance: NA; j_gene: TRBJ1-2; v_gene: TRBV5-4; d_gene: NA; len: 11; CDR3nt: TGTGCCTACCGGGAGGGGTATGGCTACACCTTC; CDR3aa: CAYREGYGYTF
abundance: few; j_gene: TRBJ1-1; v_gene: TRBV6-5; d_gene: TRBD1; len: 12; CDR3nt: TGTGCCAGCAAGGGGGCGGCCAGTGAAGCTTTCTTT; CDR3aa: CASKGAASEAFF
abundance: NA; j_gene: TRBJ2-7; v_gene: TRBV24-1; d_gene: NA; len: 12; CDR3nt: TGTGCCACCCACCTAGCACTCTACGAGCAGTACTTC; CDR3aa: CATHLALYEQYF